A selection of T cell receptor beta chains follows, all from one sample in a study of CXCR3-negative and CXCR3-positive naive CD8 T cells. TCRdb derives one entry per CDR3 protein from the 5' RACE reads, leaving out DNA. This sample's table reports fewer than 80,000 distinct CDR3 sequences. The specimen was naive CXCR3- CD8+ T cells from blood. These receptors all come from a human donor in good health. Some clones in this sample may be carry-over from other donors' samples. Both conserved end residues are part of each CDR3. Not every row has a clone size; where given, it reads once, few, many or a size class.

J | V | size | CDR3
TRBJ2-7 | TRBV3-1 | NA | CASSPGQRREQYF
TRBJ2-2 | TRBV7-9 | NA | CASSLSGTENTGELFF
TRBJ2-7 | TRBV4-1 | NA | CASSQELWGAGGAYEQYF
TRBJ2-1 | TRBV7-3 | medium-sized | CASSLGLAREQFF
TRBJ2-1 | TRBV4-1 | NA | CASSRLDHEQFF
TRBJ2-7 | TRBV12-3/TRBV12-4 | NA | CASGTSGIYEQYF
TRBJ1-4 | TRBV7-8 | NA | CASSSGVGATNEKLFF
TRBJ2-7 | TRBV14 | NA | CASSHPGTGGGYEQYF
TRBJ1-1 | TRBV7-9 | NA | CASGYPPGQGVSTEAFF
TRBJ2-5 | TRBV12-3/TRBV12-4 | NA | CASSPARGGQETQYF
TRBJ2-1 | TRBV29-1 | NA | CSVPVLNEQFF
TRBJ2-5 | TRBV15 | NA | CATSRQGFQETQYF
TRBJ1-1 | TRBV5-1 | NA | CASSLMGSTDEAFF
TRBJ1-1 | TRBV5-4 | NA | CASSLDAGNTEAFF
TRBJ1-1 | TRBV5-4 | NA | CASRAAVNTEAFF
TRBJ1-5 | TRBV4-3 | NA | CASSQGRGTDLVQHF
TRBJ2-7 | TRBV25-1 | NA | CASSEYQLEGYEQYF
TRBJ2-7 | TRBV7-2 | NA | CASSPSSGQAYEQYF
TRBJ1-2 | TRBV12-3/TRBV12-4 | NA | CASSYDRGAGYGYTF
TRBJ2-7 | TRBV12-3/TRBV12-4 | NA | CASSLVLTMDSSYEQYF
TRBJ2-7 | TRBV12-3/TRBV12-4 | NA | CASSSTQGFYEQYF
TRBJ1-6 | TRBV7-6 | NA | CASSKWGRGLVSSPLHF
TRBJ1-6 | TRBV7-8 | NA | CASSLWQAGGMTSPLHF
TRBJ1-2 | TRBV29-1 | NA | CSVVNSSTNYGYTF
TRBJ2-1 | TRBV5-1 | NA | CASSFRVQGDEQFF
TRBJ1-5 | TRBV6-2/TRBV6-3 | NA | CASSYSSPDTKMDAGQPQHF
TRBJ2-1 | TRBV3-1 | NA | CASSQEIGPGLGLDGQFF
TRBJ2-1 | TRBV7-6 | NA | CASSRTGNEQFF
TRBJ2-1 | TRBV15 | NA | CATSSPLDAYNEQFF
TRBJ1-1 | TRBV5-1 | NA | CASSSGQAMNTEAFF
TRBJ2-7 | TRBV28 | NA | CASSLPTGSYYEQYF
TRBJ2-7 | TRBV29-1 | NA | CSVGGQREGQYF
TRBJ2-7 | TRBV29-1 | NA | CSAGDLSYEQYF